This T cell receptor (beta chain) derives from a study of T cells in Graves' hyperthyroidism and ophthalmopathy. Turning to the study itself: Peripheral blood samples were taken at initial diagnosis, prior to any treatment.

With duration under 3 months, ophthalmopathy was active: Clinical Activity Score at least 3, NOSPECS at least 4. Uncontrolled infection, other autoimmune disease, pregnancy or lactation excluded patients. The CDR3 contains 14 residues. Trimming removed 5 bases from V and 6 bases from J, with 16 bases in between. CDR1 and CDR2 from the germline V gene are SEHNR and FQNEAQ (reference sequence). Amplification of TCR beta CDR3 regions was performed using RNA transcripts as template. A first-round RT-PCR of the TCR CDR3 used the HTBI primer set. Using its own MiXCR run on the multiplex PCR reads, TCRdb lists one record per CDR3 protein. The sample has approximately 620,000 distinct CDR3 sequences; 16% are singletons. The sample holds a few counts of this clonotype.

The J gene is TRBJ1-2, the V gene TRBV7-9; D perhaps matches TRBD1 (5 bases). Source material: blood. The source of this sequence is a woman between 40 and 55 years old with Graves' ophthalmopathy. This CDR3 reads CASSPDTDPNGYTF. The CDR3 DNA reads as TGTGCCAGCAGCCCGGACACGGATCCTAATGGCTACACCTTC.